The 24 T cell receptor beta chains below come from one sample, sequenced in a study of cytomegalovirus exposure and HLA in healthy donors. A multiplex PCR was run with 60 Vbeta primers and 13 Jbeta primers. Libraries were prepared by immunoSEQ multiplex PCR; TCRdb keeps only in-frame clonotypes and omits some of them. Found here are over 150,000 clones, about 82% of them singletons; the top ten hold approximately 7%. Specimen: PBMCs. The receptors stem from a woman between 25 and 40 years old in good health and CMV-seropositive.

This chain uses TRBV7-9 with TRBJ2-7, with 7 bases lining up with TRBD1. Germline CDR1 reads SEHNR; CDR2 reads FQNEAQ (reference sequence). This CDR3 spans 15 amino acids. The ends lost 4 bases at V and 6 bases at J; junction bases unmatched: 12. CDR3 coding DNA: TGTGCCAGCAGCTCGGATCGACAGGGTAATCTCGAGCAGTACTTC. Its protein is CASSSDRQGNLEQYF.

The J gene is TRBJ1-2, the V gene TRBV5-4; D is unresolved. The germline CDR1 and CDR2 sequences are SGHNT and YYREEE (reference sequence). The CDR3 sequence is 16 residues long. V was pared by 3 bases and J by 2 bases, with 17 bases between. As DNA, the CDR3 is TGTGCCAGCAGCTCAGGACGGGAGGGTATAAACTATGGCTACACCTTC. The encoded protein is CASSSGREGINYGYTF.

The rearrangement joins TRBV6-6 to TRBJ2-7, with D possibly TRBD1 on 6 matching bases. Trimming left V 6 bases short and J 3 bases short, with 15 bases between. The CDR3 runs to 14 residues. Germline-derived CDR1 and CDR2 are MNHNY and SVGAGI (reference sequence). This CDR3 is CASSPLIGGYEQYF. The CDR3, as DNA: TGTGCCAGCAGCCCTCTAATAGGGGGCTACGAGCAGTACTTC.

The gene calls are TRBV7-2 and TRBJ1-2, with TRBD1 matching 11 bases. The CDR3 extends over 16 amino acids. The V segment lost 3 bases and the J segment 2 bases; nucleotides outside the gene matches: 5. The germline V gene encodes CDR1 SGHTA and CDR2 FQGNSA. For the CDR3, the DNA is TGTGCCAGCAGCTTCTGGACAGGGGGCGGGAACTATGGCTACACCTTC. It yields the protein CASSFWTGGGNYGYTF.

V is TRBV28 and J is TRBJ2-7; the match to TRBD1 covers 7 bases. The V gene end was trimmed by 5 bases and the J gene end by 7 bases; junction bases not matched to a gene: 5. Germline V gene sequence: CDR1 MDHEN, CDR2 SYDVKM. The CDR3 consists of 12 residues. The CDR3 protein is CASSEGGREQYF. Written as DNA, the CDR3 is TGTGCCAGCAGTGAAGGGGGCAGGGAGCAGTACTTC.

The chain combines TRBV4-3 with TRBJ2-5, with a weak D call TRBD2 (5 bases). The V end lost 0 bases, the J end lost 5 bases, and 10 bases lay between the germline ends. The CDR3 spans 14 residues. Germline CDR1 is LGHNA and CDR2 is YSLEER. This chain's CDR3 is CASSQDRLAETQYF. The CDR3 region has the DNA TGCGCCAGCAGCCAAGATCGGCTAGCTGAGACCCAGTACTTC.

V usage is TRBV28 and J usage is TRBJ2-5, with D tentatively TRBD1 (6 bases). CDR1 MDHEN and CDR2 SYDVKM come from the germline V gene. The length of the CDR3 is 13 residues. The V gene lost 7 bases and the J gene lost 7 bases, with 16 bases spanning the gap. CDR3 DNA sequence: TGTGCCAGCACCTTAACAGGGTCCGGGACCCAGTACTTC. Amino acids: CASTLTGSGTQYF.

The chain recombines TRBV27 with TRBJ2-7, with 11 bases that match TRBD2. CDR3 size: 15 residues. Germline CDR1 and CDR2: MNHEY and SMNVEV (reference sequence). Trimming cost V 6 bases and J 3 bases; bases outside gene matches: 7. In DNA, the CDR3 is TGTGCCAGCAGACAAACTAGCGGGGGTTTCTACGAGCAGTACTTC. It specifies CASRQTSGGFYEQYF.

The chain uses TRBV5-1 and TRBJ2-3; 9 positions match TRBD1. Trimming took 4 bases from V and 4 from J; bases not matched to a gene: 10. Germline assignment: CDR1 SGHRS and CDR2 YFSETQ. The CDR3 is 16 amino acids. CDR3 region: CASSPGTGTLADTQYF. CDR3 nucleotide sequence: TGCGCCAGCAGCCCGGGGACAGGGACCTTAGCAGATACGCAGTATTTT. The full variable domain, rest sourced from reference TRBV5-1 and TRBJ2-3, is KAGVTQTPRYLIKTRGQQVTLSCSPISGHRSVSWYQQTPGQGLQFLFEYFSETQRNKGNFPGRFSGRQFSNSRSEMNVSTLELGDSALYLCASSPGTGTLADTQYFGPGTRLTVL.

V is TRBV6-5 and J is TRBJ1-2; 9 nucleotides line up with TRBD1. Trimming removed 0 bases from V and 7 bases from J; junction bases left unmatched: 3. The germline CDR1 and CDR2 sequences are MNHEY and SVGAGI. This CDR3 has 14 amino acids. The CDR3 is CASSYSDRGGGYTF. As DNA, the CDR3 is TGTGCCAGCAGTTACTCCGACAGGGGGGGTGGCTACACCTTC.

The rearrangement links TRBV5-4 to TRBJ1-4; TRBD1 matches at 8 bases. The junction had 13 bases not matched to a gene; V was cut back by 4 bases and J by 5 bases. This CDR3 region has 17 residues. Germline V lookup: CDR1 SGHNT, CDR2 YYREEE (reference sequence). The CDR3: CASSATTRTGRNEKLFF. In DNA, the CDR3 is TGTGCCAGCAGCGCCACTACGAGGACAGGGCGAAATGAAAAACTGTTTTTT.

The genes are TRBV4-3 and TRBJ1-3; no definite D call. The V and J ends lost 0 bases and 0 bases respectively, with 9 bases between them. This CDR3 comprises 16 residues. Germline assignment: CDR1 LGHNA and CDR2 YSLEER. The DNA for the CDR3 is TGCGCCAGCAGCCAAGAGAGGGCCGGCTCTGGAAACACCATATATTTT. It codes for CASSQERAGSGNTIYF.

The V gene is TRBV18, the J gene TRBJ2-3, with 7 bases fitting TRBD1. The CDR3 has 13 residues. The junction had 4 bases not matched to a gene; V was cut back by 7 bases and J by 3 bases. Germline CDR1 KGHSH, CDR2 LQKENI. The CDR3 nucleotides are TGTGCCAGCTACGCAGGGGGAACAGATACGCAGTATTTT. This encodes CASYAGGTDTQYF.

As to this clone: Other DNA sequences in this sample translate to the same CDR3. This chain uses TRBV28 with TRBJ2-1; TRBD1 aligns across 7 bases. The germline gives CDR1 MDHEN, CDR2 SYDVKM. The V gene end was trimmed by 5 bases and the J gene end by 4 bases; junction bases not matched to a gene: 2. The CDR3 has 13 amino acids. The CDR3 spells CASSRDSYNEQFF. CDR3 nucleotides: TGTGCCAGCAGTCGGGACAGTTACAATGAGCAGTTCTTC.

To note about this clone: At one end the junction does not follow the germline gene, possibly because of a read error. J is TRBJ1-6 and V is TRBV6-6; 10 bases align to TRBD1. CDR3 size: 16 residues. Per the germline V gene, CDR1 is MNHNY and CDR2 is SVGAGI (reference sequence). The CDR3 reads CAGSQDRGRANSPLHF. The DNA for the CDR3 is TGTGCCGGCAGTCAAGACAGGGGGCGCGCAAATTCACCCCTCCACTTT.

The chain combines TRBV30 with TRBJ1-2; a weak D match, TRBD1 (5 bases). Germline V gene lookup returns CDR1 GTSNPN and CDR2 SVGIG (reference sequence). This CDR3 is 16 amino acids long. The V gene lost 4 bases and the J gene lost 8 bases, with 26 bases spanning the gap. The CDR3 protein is CAWTGGQGLLIGGYTF. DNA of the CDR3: TGTGCCTGGACGGGGGGTCAGGGCCTCCTCATCGGGGGCTACACCTTC.

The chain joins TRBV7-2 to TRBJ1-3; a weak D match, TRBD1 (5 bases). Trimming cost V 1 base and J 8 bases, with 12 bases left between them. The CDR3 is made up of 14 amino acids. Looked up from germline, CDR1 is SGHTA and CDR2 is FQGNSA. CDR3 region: CASSLDGRADTIYF. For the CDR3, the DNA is TGTGCCAGCAGCTTAGACGGCAGGGCTGACACCATATATTTT. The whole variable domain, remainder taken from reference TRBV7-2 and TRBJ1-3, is GAGVSQSPSNKVTEKGKDVELRCDPISGHTALYWYRQSLGQGLEFLIYFQGNSAPDKSGLPSDRFSAERTGGSVSTLTIQRTQQEDSAVYLCASSLDGRADTIYFGEGSWLTVV.

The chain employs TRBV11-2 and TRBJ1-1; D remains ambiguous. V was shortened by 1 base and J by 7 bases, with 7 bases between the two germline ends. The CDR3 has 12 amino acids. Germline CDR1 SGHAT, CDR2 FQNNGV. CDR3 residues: CASSLGASEAFF. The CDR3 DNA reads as TGTGCCAGCAGCTTAGGGGCCAGTGAAGCTTTCTTT.

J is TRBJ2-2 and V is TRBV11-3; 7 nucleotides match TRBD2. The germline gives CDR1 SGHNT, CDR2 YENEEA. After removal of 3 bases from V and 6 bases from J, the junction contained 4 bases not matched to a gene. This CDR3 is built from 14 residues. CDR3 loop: CASSLGGSAGELFF. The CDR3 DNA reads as TGTGCCAGCAGCTTGGGAGGGTCGGCCGGGGAGCTGTTTTTT.

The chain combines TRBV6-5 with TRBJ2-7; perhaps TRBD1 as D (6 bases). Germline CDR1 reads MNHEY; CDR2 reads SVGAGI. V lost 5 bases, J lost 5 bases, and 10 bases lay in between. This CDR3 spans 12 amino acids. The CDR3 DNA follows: TGTGCCAGCAGTCAGAACAGGGACGAGCAGTACTTC. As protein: CASSQNRDEQYF.

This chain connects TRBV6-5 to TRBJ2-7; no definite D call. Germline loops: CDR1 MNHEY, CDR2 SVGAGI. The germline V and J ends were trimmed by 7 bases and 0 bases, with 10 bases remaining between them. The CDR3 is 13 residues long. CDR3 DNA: TGTGCCAGCATCTACTCCTCCTCCTACGAGCAGTACTTC. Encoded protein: CASIYSSSYEQYF.

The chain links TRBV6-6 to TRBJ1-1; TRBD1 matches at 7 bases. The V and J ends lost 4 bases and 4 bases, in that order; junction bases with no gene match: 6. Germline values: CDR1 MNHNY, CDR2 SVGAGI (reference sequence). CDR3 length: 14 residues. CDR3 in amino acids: CASSLAGGLTEAFF. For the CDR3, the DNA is TGTGCCAGCAGTTTGGCAGGGGGTCTCACTGAAGCTTTCTTT.

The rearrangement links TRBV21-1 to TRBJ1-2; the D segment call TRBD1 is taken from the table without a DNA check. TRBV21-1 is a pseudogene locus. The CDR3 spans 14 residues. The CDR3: CASTLGGPIMGYTF. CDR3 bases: TGTGCCAGCACCCTAGGGGGACCGATTATGGGGTACACCTTC.

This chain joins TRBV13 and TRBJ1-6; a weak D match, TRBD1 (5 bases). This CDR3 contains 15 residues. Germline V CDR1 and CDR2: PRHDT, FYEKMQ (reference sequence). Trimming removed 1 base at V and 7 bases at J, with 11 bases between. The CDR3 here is CASSLVWDLNSPLHF. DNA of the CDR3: TGTGCCAGCAGCTTAGTTTGGGACTTAAATTCACCCCTCCACTTT.